The following is a T cell receptor (beta chain) sequence with its context. Its matching antigen is unknown. The data stem from a study of identical twins. Points from the study as a whole: Rather than following the same donors, the conclusions depended on cross-sectional statistical analysis. For out-of-frame alpha sequences shared by twins, low generation probability was in excess.

A universal primer site was incorporated via template switching, and the cDNA contained unique molecular identifiers. TCRdb re-called the 5' RACE reads with MiXCR, one entry per CDR3 protein. Here the sample spans about 220,000 distinct CDR3 sequences, approximately 6.8% being singletons. This CDR3 has 14 amino acids. The V gene end was trimmed by 4 bases and the J gene end by 7 bases; junction bases not matched to a gene: 10. Germline CDR1 is MGHRA and CDR2 is YSYEKL. These data also formed part of another study, on yellow fever vaccine responses in identical twins. Turning to that study: Each twin's T cell response to the vaccine was reported to look partly convergent and partly personalized.

This clonotype was obtained from a young woman in good health. Sequencing used CD8+ T cells sorted from blood. The rearrangement joins TRBV4-1 to TRBJ2-7; 7 positions agree with TRBD2. Here the CDR3 DNA reads TGCGCCAGCAGCCTGAAAGGGACGGGGGGTGAGCAGTACTTC. As protein: CASSLKGTGGEQYF.